The T cell receptor (beta chain) described here comes from a study of tumor and adjacent non-tumor tissue in lung cancer (dated by TCRdb to between 2017 and 2018). Concerning the study at large: Of the cohort, over 9 patients had adenocarcinoma, 2 had squamous cell carcinoma and 1 had small cell lung cancer. Ages among the 15 or so patients ranged from roughly 31 to 76 years, there were around ten men and 5 women, and disease was at TNM stage I to III. More than 25 paired specimens, one tumor and one normal lung sample per patient, were profiled by TCRbeta CDR3 sequencing. A total of 95 million to 150 million productive TCRbeta reads were generated by sequencing, corresponding to an average of about 4 million reads per sample. Using bulk TCRbeta repertoires from approximately 15 lung cancer patients, the study set lung tumor tissue side by side with matched distant non-tumor lung tissue.

CDR1 and CDR2, looked up from the germline V gene (reference sequence), are DFQATT and SNEGSKA. The CDR3 sequence holds 15 residues, the cysteine and phenylalanine included. Just CDR3 DNA is preserved here, 45 bases in frame from base 1. Libraries came from multiplex PCR. TCRdb records Illumina HiSeq 2500 as the sequencer. TCRbeta libraries were constructed through three rounds of nested PCR with primers (Table S4) according to protocols adapted from ARM-PCR. Before sequencing, PCR products of 200-500 bp were excised from the gel and purified with the QIAquick gel extraction kit. Processing in the source paper ran as follows. Reads were cleaned using Trimmomatic, were merged into complete CDR3 sequences using FLASH, and were assigned to V(D)J germline segments using MiTCR. VDJtools was used to compute clonal diversity as the inverse Simpson's index. A read counted as productive if the sequence was in-frame and lacked a premature stop codon. TCRdb reprocessed the public reads (quality trimming at Q25 with fastp, clone calling with MiXCR) and kept in-frame beta chains. All rows with the same CDR3 protein become a single entry with the most common DNA and genes. TCRdb's processing, not the authors' own work, is the source of the V and J calls. This sample comprises under 150,000 distinct CDR3 sequences, approximately 66% of them detected only once. The biggest ten clones account for roughly 13% of the sample.

RNA was isolated from bulk, unsorted tissue, and RNA quality was assessed with a NanoDrop ND-1000 and an Agilent 2100. Newly diagnosed lung cancer patients without prior chemotherapy who had been admitted for thoracic surgery in China between August and November 2014 were enrolled as donors. The study excluded patients who had received radiotherapy or chemotherapy before or who had another cancer at the same time. Pieces of surgical tissue measuring roughly 1-2.2 cm3 were kept in RNAlater solution and stored at -80 degrees C until use. The investigation overall reported the following: Only 15 patients were included in the cohort, and the need for larger samples and more detailed clinical data was noted by the authors. Neither the sequencing platform nor unique molecular identifiers are named or mentioned anywhere in the methods. Because peripheral blood was not sequenced, the blood TCRbeta repertoires of the lung cancer patients in the study went unexamined. TCR diversity was significantly higher in younger patients, and greater tumor TCR diversity was associated with shorter overall survival and shorter disease-free survival. The top 100 clones made up a significantly larger cumulative share of the repertoire in normal lung than in tumor tissue. Tumor tissue showed significantly higher TCR diversity (inverse Simpson) than normal lung tissue, at 431.37 vs 166.20 (P = 0.0075, Mann-Whitney U test).

With respect to this clonotype: It lacks a known antigen. A junction boundary mismatches the germline segment, possibly from a read error.

The rearrangement combines TRBV20-1 with TRBJ2-5; the D gene is tentatively TRBD1 or TRBD2, each matching 6 bases. The specimen sequenced was lung tumor tissue. The clonotype was recovered from a man aged 25 to 45 with non-small cell lung cancer. The CDR3 region: CSAQEDSGLQETQYF. In nucleotide form, the sequence is TGTAGTGCTCAAGAGGACAGCGGGTTGCAAGAGACCCAGTACTTC.